This TCR beta chain originates from a study of shared clonotypes between healthy human individuals (TCRdb year 2020). Turning to the overall study: A few men and a couple of women, aged 18 to 49 years, made up the cohort. Per donor, three plates each were used for CD4 naive and CD4 memory, two for CD8 naive, and one for CD8 memory. Per donor, leukapheresis produced somewhere between about 0.85 and 9.5 billion PBMCs. The study deeply sequenced blood TCR repertoires of five healthy adults to estimate repertoire size and the extent of clonotype sharing between individuals. To increase sequencing depth and limit assay-specific biases, TCR repertoire library preparation and sequencing were carried out by different laboratories using diverse techniques.

Cut back by 4 bases and 2 bases, the V and J ends lie 19 bases apart. The CDR3 holds 17 amino acids from the cysteine to the phenylalanine. The CDR3 DNA has 51 bases and is translated from base 1. CDR1 SGHTA and CDR2 FQGNSA are derived from the germline V gene. The donors were healthy, HIV-negative adults with no recently reported acute infections or vaccinations. Every donor was a Caucasian adult living in Nashville, Tennessee, USA. CD4+ T cells were enriched by magnetic negative selection; naive cells were then positively selected on CD45RA, and the negative fraction formed the memory subset. Blood was obtained by leukapheresis, after which PBMCs were separated by Ficoll-Histopaque density gradient centrifugation and cryopreserved in liquid nitrogen vapor phase. Purity and quantity of every magnetically sorted T cell population were checked by analytical flow cytometry. Genomic DNA was isolated from every sorted fraction and measured by UV absorbance on a Nanodrop 2000c.

Comment on this clone: This clone's antigen is unknown. No base qualities exist here, and no much larger clone lies one base off it.

Using the deep immunoSEQ assay, TCR CDR3 regions were amplified from genomic DNA by multiplex PCR. For each cell subset, the extracted genomic DNA was distributed evenly across all wells of several immunoSEQ 96-well plates, and each plate served as one replicate. For sorted subsets, 150 to 250 ng genomic DNA, equal to tens of thousands of T cell genomes, was loaded into each replicate PCR. Purified libraries were measured with a Qubit 3.0 fluorometer, size-checked on a Bioanalyzer 2100, and measured again with the KAPA Library Quantification kit. Every immunoSEQ 96-well plate was sequenced on a separate single-read 150-cycle Illumina NextSeq 550 flow cell. The original pipeline was this. Because the immunoSEQ output included only junctional sequences and no quality scores, the filtering could not be the same as the filtering used for full-length reads. To assign V/J genes and CDR3, sequences were annotated using PyIR, a Python wrapper for IgBLAST v1.9, with IMGT germline references. Reads were filtered out if the reads had weak V/J assignments (E-value above 1e-6), no CDR3, stop codons, out-of-frame junctions, or ambiguous translated residues. V3J clonotypes were defined as sequences sharing an identical inferred V gene, J gene, and CDR3 amino acid sequence. To compute the percentage overlap between repertoires, the number of shared unique clonotypes was divided by the size of the smaller repertoire. Richness of each repertoire was evaluated using RTK rarefaction, the Chao1 estimator, and Recon v2.1 estimates of unobserved clonotypes. OLGA was used to compute generation probabilities for all TCRbeta clonotypes that the gDNA method yielded from several donors. The immuneACCESS repertoire file appears here via TCRdb, limited to in-frame rearrangements. These files lack a portion of the clones; in checked studies, under half of the deficit traces to unresolved V genes, and the cause of the others is not known. V and J calls plus clone size are reproduced from that table; the DNA served to infer D and trimming. A total of 950,000 to 1,300,000 clones appear in this sample, about 70% of them only once. About 1.5% of the sample goes to the ten largest clones.

What the work shows at the level of the full study, not this receptor alone: Estimated clonotype richness was generally larger for naive than for memory subsets. The genetic and exposure-history diversity represented was limited by the small number of donors. Sampling was limited to blood, and TCR repertoires in tissue likely differ from TCR repertoires in blood. Based on pairwise subsampling, the degree of clonotype sharing among donors was expected to be affected by sequencing depth. Around 5.4% of naive CD4, more than 3% of naive CD8, approximately 2% of memory CD4, and about 0.4% of memory CD8 clonotypes were shared across a few donors. Compared with non-shared clonotypes, clonotypes shared by all four sorted-subset donors had higher generation probabilities. Rarefaction of sorted-subset datasets indicated incomplete sequencing despite the large sequencing depth.

Rearrangement joined TRBV7-2 to TRBJ2-3; TRBD2 is a possible D gene, resting on 5 matching bases. This TCR derives from a man aged 18 to 29 in good health. Sequenced: memory CD4+ T cells sorted from blood. Explained via the paper, the cell subset or site label denotes: CD45RA-negative fraction. The CDR3 here reads CASSSRSSRGYTDTQYF. The nucleotide sequence reads as follows: TGTGCCAGCAGCTCCCGGTCGAGCCGCGGGTACACAGATACGCAGTATTTT.